The 9 T cell receptor beta chains below come from one sample, sequenced in a study of Graves' ophthalmopathy and Graves' hyperthyroidism. RNA transcripts provided the template for amplifying TCR beta CDR3 regions. HTBI-primed RT-PCR formed the first round, and a multiplex PCR formed the second. TCRdb processed the multiplex PCR reads anew with MiXCR; each CDR3 protein has one entry. The profile shows around 1.1 million distinct CDR3 sequences, 35% to 40% of them singletons. What was sequenced was peripheral blood or thyroid tissue (not recorded which). The receptors stem from an adult man with Graves' hyperthyroidism.

The table lists this clonotype with a few counts. The rearrangement links TRBV18 to TRBJ2-5; D is possibly TRBD2 (5 bases). Trimming removed 0 bases at V and 1 base at J, with 9 bases between. The CDR3 contains 15 residues. Germline lookup yields CDR1 KGHSH and CDR2 LQKENI. The CDR3 nucleotides read TGTGCCAGCTCACCACCGGCGGCGGGCCAAGAGACCCAGTACTTC. Protein: CASSPPAAGQETQYF.

This clonotype was observed once. The rearrangement links TRBV2 to TRBJ1-2; 7 bases match TRBD1. Germline values: CDR1 SNHLY, CDR2 FYNNEI. CDR3 length equals 14 residues. Germline trimming cut 4 bases from V and 1 base from J; bases unmatched to any gene: 3. The CDR3 sequence is CASSAGQVNYGYTF. Written as DNA, the CDR3 is TGTGCCAGCAGTGCCGGACAGGTTAACTATGGCTACACCTTC. Combining the CDR3 with reference TRBV2 and TRBJ1-2 gives the whole variable domain EPEVTQTPSHQVTQMGQEVILRCVPISNHLYFYWYRQILGQKVEFLVSFYNNEISEKSEIFDDQFSVERPDGSNFTLKIRSTKLEDSAMYFCASSAGQVNYGYTFGSGTRLTVV.

The chain uses TRBV10-3 and TRBJ2-5; D unresolved. Deletions cut 6 bases from V and 9 bases from J, with 2 bases between. The CDR3 contains 8 residues. Germline V gene data show CDR1 as ENHRY and CDR2 as SYGVKD. CDR3 sequence reads: CAIRAQYF. The CDR3, as DNA: TGTGCCATCAGGGCCCAGTACTTC.

Details on this clonotype: This clone may be a read error of a much larger clone one base away. The chain employs TRBV6-2 or TRBV6-3 and TRBJ2-5; D may be TRBD2 (5 bases). The ends were cut back, 7 bases at V and 7 bases at J, with 13 bases in the middle. CDR1 is MNHEY, CDR2 SVGEGT, per germline. The CDR3 totals 12 residues. This CDR3 reads CASNLDGGTQYF. As DNA, the CDR3 is TGTGCCAGCAATCTGGACGGAGGGACCCAGTACTTC.

This clonotype was seen a handful of times. The chain has TRBV7-2 and TRBJ2-7; no definite D call. Trimming shortened V by 1 base and J by 9 bases, and 4 bases separated the two germline ends. The V gene's germline CDR1 is SGHTA and CDR2 FQGNSA. The CDR3 covers 10 residues. The CDR3 region is CASSLVRQYF. The CDR3 nucleotides are TGTGCCAGCAGCTTAGTACGGCAGTACTTC.

This clonotype has ten or more counts. The chain combines TRBV19 with TRBJ1-5; weak D call: TRBD1 (5 bases). V gave up 3 bases and J gave up 2 bases, with 11 bases separating them. This CDR3 contains 15 residues. CDR1 is LNHDA, CDR2 SQIVND, per germline (reference sequence). CDR3 region: CASSIFSGGNQPQHF. CDR3 nucleotides: TGTGCCAGTAGTATTTTTTCGGGGGGCAATCAGCCCCAGCATTTT.

In the case of this clonotype: The missing conserved phenylalanine or tryptophan at the end of this CDR3 makes a read error likely. No DNA is shown, since the ends of the CDR3 on it are uncertain; the CDR3 is the one TCRdb lists. The chain employs TRBV7-9 and TRBJ2-2; the table's D call of TRBD1 was not tested on the DNA. The CDR3 spans 9 residues, counting both ends. Germline values: CDR1 SEHNR, CDR2 FQNEAQ (reference sequence). The CDR3: CAIRGQEGL.

As for this clonotype: One base away lies a much larger clone, so this may be a sequencing read error. The V and J genes are TRBV7-9 and TRBJ2-7; 9 bases map to TRBD1. The germline gives CDR1 SEHNR, CDR2 FQNEAQ (reference sequence). The CDR3 has 17 residues. The CDR3 is CASSFSGFRGQGHERYF. The CDR3 DNA sequence: TGTGCCAGCAGCTTTAGCGGCTTTCGGGGACAGGGCCACGAGCGGTACTTC.

A single count supports this clonotype. The rearrangement links TRBV3-1 to TRBJ1-3; D gene uncertain. Per the germline V gene, CDR1 is LGHDT and CDR2 is YNNKEL (reference sequence). Trimming shortened V by 3 bases and J by 0 bases, and 12 bases separated the two germline ends. CDR3 size: 16 residues. CDR3 in amino acids: CASSQRKGPSGNTIYF. CDR3 bases: TGTGCCAGCAGCCAGCGTAAGGGCCCCTCTGGAAACACCATATATTTT.